Below are 30 T cell receptor beta chains sequenced from a single sample in a study of shared clonotypes between healthy human individuals. Sequenced by immunoSEQ multiplex PCR; TCRdb stores in-frame clones only, minus some. The sample lists fewer than 1.4 million clones, about 84% occurring once. What was sequenced was memory CD4+ T cells from PBMCs. Subset in this sample: CD45RA-negative fraction. All receptors derive from a young man in good health. Some clones in this sample may be carry-over from other donors' samples.

V usage is TRBV27 and J usage is TRBJ2-1, with 11 bases fitting TRBD2. V lost 6 bases, J lost 2 bases, and 6 bases stayed unmatched. Germline values: CDR1 MNHEY, CDR2 SMNVEV (reference sequence). CDR3 length: 16 residues. The CDR3 nucleotides read TGTGCCAGCAGCCCCTCACTAGCGGGGGCCTACAATGAGCAGTTCTTC. Its protein is CASSPSLAGAYNEQFF.

The rearrangement joins TRBV2 to TRBJ2-1, with 7 bases fitting TRBD2. This CDR3 region has 17 residues. After removal of 5 bases from V and 10 bases from J, the junction contained 20 bases not matched to a gene. CDR1 and CDR2 from the germline V gene are SNHLY and FYNNEI. CDR3 amino acids: CASSSWAASGRSMEQFF. The CDR3 DNA follows: TGTGCCAGCAGTTCCTGGGCGGCTAGCGGCCGCTCTATGGAGCAGTTCTTC.

The J gene is TRBJ2-7, the V gene TRBV28, with TRBD2 matching 7 bases. This CDR3 comprises 15 residues. Trimming at V came to 6 bases and at J to 4 bases, leaving 12 bases not matched to a gene. CDR1 and CDR2 from the germline V gene are MDHEN and SYDVKM. CDR3 DNA: TGTGCCAGCAGCGGAAATTTGGGGCGGGAGTACGAGCAGTACTTC. It specifies CASSGNLGREYEQYF. Complete variable domain (other parts from reference TRBV28 and TRBJ2-7): DVKVTQSSRYLVKRTGEKVFLECVQDMDHENMFWYRQDPGLGLRLIYFSYDVKMKEKGDIPEGYSVSREKKERFSLILESASTNQTSMYLCASSGNLGREYEQYFGPGTRLTVT.

V is TRBV7-3 and J is TRBJ2-2; D perhaps matches TRBD1 (5 bases). Germline V lookup: CDR1 SGHTA, CDR2 FQGTGA. This CDR3 has 13 amino acids. V was cut by 2 bases and J by 7 bases, with 8 bases left in between. DNA of the CDR3: TGTGCCAGCAGCTTATCTAGGGGCGGGGAGCTGTTTTTT. The encoded protein is CASSLSRGGELFF.

The rearrangement joins TRBV5-8 to TRBJ2-1; 12 bases line up with TRBD1. Trimming removed 0 bases from V and 8 bases from J; junction bases left unmatched: 6. CDR1 and CDR2 from the germline V gene are SGHTS and YDEGEE. This CDR3 region has 16 residues. The CDR3 reads CASSLAGTGGSYEQFF. CDR3 coding DNA: TGTGCCAGCAGCTTGGCCGGGACAGGGGGCAGCTATGAGCAGTTCTTC. The full variable domain, rest sourced from reference TRBV5-8 and TRBJ2-1, is EAGVTQSPTHLIKTRGQQATLRCSPISGHTSVYWYQQALGLGLQFLLWYDEGEERNRGNFPPRFSGRQFPNYSSELNVNALELEDSALYLCASSLAGTGGSYEQFFGPGTRLTVL.

The rearrangement links TRBV5-5 to TRBJ2-7; no firm D call. In germline, CDR1 is SGHKS, CDR2 YYEKEE (reference sequence). Trimming left V 0 bases short and J 1 base short, with 11 bases between. The CDR3 spans 15 residues. The CDR3 is CASSLGSTQSYEQYF. Here the CDR3 DNA reads TGTGCCAGCAGCTTGGGCAGCACCCAGTCCTACGAGCAGTACTTC.

The chain combines TRBV10-1 with TRBJ2-1, with D unresolved. The germline CDR1 and CDR2 sequences are WNHNN and SYGVQD (reference sequence). The CDR3 totals 13 residues. V was pared by 4 bases and J by 7 bases, with 11 bases between. The CDR3 DNA sequence: TGCGCCAGCAGTGGAAACTCATATAATGAGCAGTTCTTC. Amino acids: CASSGNSYNEQFF.

The chain carries TRBV6-5 and TRBJ2-2; 10 bases are a match to TRBD1. J was trimmed by 0 bases and V by 4 bases; bases with no gene match: 2. CDR3 length: 16 residues. The germline CDR1 and CDR2 sequences are MNHEY and SVGAGI. CDR3 loop: CASSLTGGANTGELFF. The CDR3 bases are TGTGCCAGCAGTTTGACAGGGGGCGCGAACACCGGGGAGCTGTTTTTT.

The chain recombines TRBV5-3 with TRBJ1-2; 8 nucleotides agree with TRBD1. TRBV5-3 is recorded as an ORF, its role being uncertain. V dropped 2 bases and J dropped 3; count of bases not matched to a gene: 3. The CDR3 covers 14 residues. CDR3 residues: CARSFRTGYYGYTF. The CDR3 region has the DNA TGTGCCAGAAGCTTCAGGACAGGGTACTATGGCTACACCTTC.

The chain has TRBV7-9 and TRBJ2-1; 10 bases match TRBD1. The junction had 3 bases not matched to a gene; V was cut back by 5 bases and J by 2 bases. Germline V gene sequence: CDR1 SEHNR, CDR2 FQNEAQ (reference sequence). This CDR3 contains 15 residues. The CDR3 loop reads CASSQDRGTYNEQFF. CDR3 in DNA: TGTGCCAGCAGCCAGGACAGGGGGACCTACAATGAGCAGTTCTTC.

In this sample, this clone turned up once. This chain joins TRBV6-1 and TRBJ2-6, with D perhaps assigned TRBD1 or TRBD2 (5 bases each). The CDR3 contains 17 residues. Per the germline V gene, CDR1 is MNHNS and CDR2 is SASEGT. The V end was cut by 4 bases, the J end by 0 bases, with 13 bases between. In nucleotides, the CDR3 is TGTGCCAGCAGTGTGGCAGGGAGTTACTCTGGGGCCAACGTCCTGACTTTC. It encodes CASSVAGSYSGANVLTF.

The V gene is TRBV7-2, the J gene TRBJ2-5; 10 bases agree with TRBD2. CDR1 SGHTA and CDR2 FQGNSA come from the germline V gene. The V and J ends lost 9 bases and 7 bases, in that order; junction bases with no gene match: 14. There are 15 residues in the CDR3. CDR3 coding DNA: TGTGCCAGTCTCGTTGGAGCGGGAGGGCTGGGGACCCAGTACTTC. Its translation: CASLVGAGGLGTQYF.

The chain recombines TRBV10-3 with TRBJ2-7; TRBD1 is a possible D gene (6 bases). Germline values: CDR1 ENHRY, CDR2 SYGVKD. CDR3 length equals 14 residues. V was clipped by 10 bases and J by 3 bases, with 19 bases between them. CDR3 DNA sequence: TGTGCCACAAGCCCAGGGGTTTACAGCTACGAGCAGTACTTC. Translated: CATSPGVYSYEQYF.

In this sample, this clone turned up once. The chain combines TRBV9 with TRBJ2-3; no clear D. Germline values: CDR1 SGDLS, CDR2 YYNGEE. CDR3 length: 15 residues. V lost 5 bases to trimming and J lost 0 bases, with 13 bases between them. CDR3 amino acids: CASRKTGSSTDTQYF. The CDR3 DNA is TGTGCCAGCAGGAAGACTGGGTCTAGCACAGATACGCAGTATTTT.

The rearrangement links TRBV5-4 to TRBJ2-5, with D possibly matching TRBD2 (5 bases). Germline CDR1 SGHNT, CDR2 YYREEE (reference sequence). The CDR3 contains 15 residues. V lost 5 bases, J lost 5 bases, and 19 bases lay in between. The CDR3 bases are TGTGCCAGCAGTAGTCGACAAGGGAGTTGGGAGACCCAGTACTTC. Protein product: CASSSRQGSWETQYF.

With respect to this clone: Other DNA sequences within the sample encode an identical CDR3. J is TRBJ2-1 and V is TRBV9; 7 nucleotides agree with TRBD2. The CDR3 is made up of 15 amino acids. Germline V lookup: CDR1 SGDLS, CDR2 YYNGEE. The V and J ends lost 2 bases and 1 base, in that order; junction bases with no gene match: 3. The CDR3 sequence is CASSVAGVSYNEQFF. In DNA, the CDR3 is TGTGCCAGCAGCGTGGCGGGAGTATCCTACAATGAGCAGTTCTTC.

The chain joins TRBV4-2 to TRBJ2-3; tentatively, D is TRBD2 (5 bases). Between the trimmed V and J ends, which lost 4 bases and 2 bases, there was a span of 13 bases. The CDR3 is 15 amino acids. The germline V gene encodes CDR1 LGHNA and CDR2 YNFKEQ. The CDR3 sequence is CASSPRTGYTDTQYF. The CDR3 DNA sequence: TGTGCCAGCAGCCCGCGGACGGGATACACAGATACGCAGTATTTT.

This clone appeared a few times. CDR3 amino acids: CASSYSGGEFGNIQYF. The CDR3, as DNA: TGTGCCAGCAGTTACTCGGGGGGGGAGTTCGGAAACATTCAGTACTTC. The rearrangement links TRBV6-6 to TRBJ2-4; 7 positions match TRBD2. Germline V gene sequence: CDR1 MNHNY, CDR2 SVGAGI (reference sequence). CDR3 length equals 16 residues. The V gene end was trimmed by 0 bases and the J gene end by 6 bases; junction bases not matched to a gene: 8.

This clone was seen a few times. The chain is built from TRBV7-2 and TRBJ1-2; D is perhaps TRBD1 (5 bases). CDR1 and CDR2 from the germline V gene are SGHTA and FQGNSA. V lost 2 bases and J 4 bases, leaving 14 bases between the germline ends. This CDR3 region has 15 residues. CDR3 protein: CASSLMTAGLYGYTF. CDR3 nucleotide sequence: TGTGCCAGCAGCTTAATGACGGCGGGGCTCTATGGCTACACCTTC.

The chain joins TRBV10-3 to TRBJ2-1; TRBD2 agrees at 11 bases. Losses at the gene ends were 5 bases for V and 7 bases for J; bases not matched to a gene: 7. Germline lookup yields CDR1 ENHRY and CDR2 SYGVKD. This CDR3 has 15 residues. CDR3 region: CAISSGSGRGNEQFF. As DNA, the CDR3 is TGTGCCATCAGTTCTGGTAGCGGGAGGGGGAATGAGCAGTTCTTC.

The rearrangement joins TRBV27 to TRBJ1-2; TRBD1 matches at 7 bases. Trimming cost V 9 bases and J 5 bases; bases outside gene matches: 3. The CDR3 totals 11 residues. CDR1 and CDR2 (germline): MNHEY, SMNVEV (reference sequence). The CDR3 sequence is CARRGRYGYTF. The DNA of the CDR3 is TGTGCCAGGAGGGGGCGGTATGGCTACACCTTC.

J is TRBJ2-2 and V is TRBV27; 9 bases line up with TRBD2. V was clipped by 5 bases and J by 4 bases; unmatched bases: 11. From germline, CDR1 is MNHEY and CDR2 SMNVEV (reference sequence). The CDR3 is made up of 17 amino acids. CDR3 loop: CASSTWGAGGFTGELFF. DNA of the CDR3: TGTGCCAGCAGTACCTGGGGGGCGGGAGGGTTCACCGGGGAGCTGTTTTTT.

Worth noting for this clone: A far larger clone is off by one base, so a read error is likely. The chain has TRBV7-3 and TRBJ2-7; D is unresolved. The CDR3 length is 15 residues. CDR1 SGHTA and CDR2 FQGTGA come from the germline V gene. Trimming cost V 6 bases and J 2 bases, with 17 bases left between them. The CDR3 region has the DNA TGTGCCAGCAGTTTCCTCCGCTACACACCCTACGAGCAGTACTTC. Protein sequence: CASSFLRYTPYEQYF.

This clone was seen a few times. The chain links TRBV19 to TRBJ2-3, with 10 bases fitting TRBD2. Trimming took 6 bases from V and 1 from J; bases not matched to a gene: 7. The CDR3 runs 16 residues. CDR1 LNHDA and CDR2 SQIVND come from the germline V gene (reference sequence). CDR3 bases: TGTGCCAGTAGCCTGGGGGGGACTAGCGGCACAGATACGCAGTATTTT. Its translation: CASSLGGTSGTDTQYF.

J is TRBJ2-1 and V is TRBV5-4; TRBD2 is a possible D gene (5 bases). There are 16 residues in the CDR3. V was cut by 1 base and J by 6 bases, with 17 bases left in between. Germline V gives CDR1 SGHNT, CDR2 YYREEE (reference sequence). The DNA of the CDR3 is TGTGCCAGCAGCTTGTCGACTCAGCTAGGGAGCAATGAGCAGTTCTTC. Protein: CASSLSTQLGSNEQFF.

The chain recombines TRBV7-2 with TRBJ2-7, with 7 nucleotides matching TRBD2. CDR1 is SGHTA, CDR2 FQGNSA, per germline. The CDR3 length is 16 residues. V lost 5 bases to trimming and J lost 3 bases; unmatched junction nucleotides: 13. CDR3 sequence reads: CASSHISSGDYYEQYF. The CDR3 DNA sequence: TGTGCCAGCAGCCATATTTCCTCCGGGGACTACTACGAGCAGTACTTC.

This chain uses TRBV5-1 with TRBJ2-7; 9 positions agree with TRBD2. Germline CDR1 and CDR2: SGHRS and YFSETQ. The CDR3 spans 16 residues. V lost 5 bases to trimming and J lost 2 bases; unmatched junction nucleotides: 11. The CDR3 spells CASSSPGLAATYEQYF. As DNA, the CDR3 is TGCGCCAGCAGTTCACCGGGACTAGCAGCTACCTACGAGCAGTACTTC.

The genes are TRBV14 and TRBJ1-3; tentative D call: TRBD1 (6 bases). The CDR3 sequence is 16 residues long. The germline V gene has CDR1 SGHDN and CDR2 FVKESK. V was shortened by 3 bases and J by 0 bases, with 12 bases between the two germline ends. The DNA of the CDR3 is TGTGCCAGCAGCCACTCCGGGACAAGCTCTGGAAACACCATATATTTT. It specifies CASSHSGTSSGNTIYF.

The chain couples TRBV28 to TRBJ2-7; 9 bases align to TRBD1. Losses at the gene ends were 6 bases for V and 1 base for J; bases not matched to a gene: 7. The CDR3 runs 15 residues. Per the germline V gene, CDR1 is MDHEN and CDR2 is SYDVKM. CDR3: CASSPGDRVSYEQYF. In nucleotides, the CDR3 is TGTGCCAGCAGCCCCGGGGACAGGGTGTCCTACGAGCAGTACTTC. Full variable domain (rest looked up from reference TRBV28 and TRBJ2-7): DVKVTQSSRYLVKRTGEKVFLECVQDMDHENMFWYRQDPGLGLRLIYFSYDVKMKEKGDIPEGYSVSREKKERFSLILESASTNQTSMYLCASSPGDRVSYEQYFGPGTRLTVT.

The V call is TRBV6-1, the J call TRBJ1-4; 8 bases match TRBD1. Looked up from germline, CDR1 is MNHNS and CDR2 is SASEGT. With V trimmed by 7 bases and J by 3 bases, 4 bases remained unmatched. The CDR3 length is 14 residues. The CDR3 region has the DNA TGTGCCAGCAACCAGGGGGCCCCTAATGAAAAACTGTTTTTT. It is translated as CASNQGAPNEKLFF.